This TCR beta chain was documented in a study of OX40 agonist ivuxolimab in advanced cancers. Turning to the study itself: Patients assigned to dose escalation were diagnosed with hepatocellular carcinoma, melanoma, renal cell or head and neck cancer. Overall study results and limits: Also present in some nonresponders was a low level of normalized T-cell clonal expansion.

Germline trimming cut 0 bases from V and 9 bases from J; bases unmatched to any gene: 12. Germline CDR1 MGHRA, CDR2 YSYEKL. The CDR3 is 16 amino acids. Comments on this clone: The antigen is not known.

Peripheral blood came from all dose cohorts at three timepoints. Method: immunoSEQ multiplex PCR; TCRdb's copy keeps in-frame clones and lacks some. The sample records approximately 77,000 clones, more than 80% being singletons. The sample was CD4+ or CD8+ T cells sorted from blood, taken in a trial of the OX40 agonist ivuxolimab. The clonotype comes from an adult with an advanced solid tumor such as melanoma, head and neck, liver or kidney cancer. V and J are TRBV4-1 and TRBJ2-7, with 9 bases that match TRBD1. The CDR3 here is CASSQDYPATGGGQYF. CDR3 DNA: TGCGCCAGCAGCCAAGATTATCCGGCTACAGGGGGCGGGCAGTACTTC.